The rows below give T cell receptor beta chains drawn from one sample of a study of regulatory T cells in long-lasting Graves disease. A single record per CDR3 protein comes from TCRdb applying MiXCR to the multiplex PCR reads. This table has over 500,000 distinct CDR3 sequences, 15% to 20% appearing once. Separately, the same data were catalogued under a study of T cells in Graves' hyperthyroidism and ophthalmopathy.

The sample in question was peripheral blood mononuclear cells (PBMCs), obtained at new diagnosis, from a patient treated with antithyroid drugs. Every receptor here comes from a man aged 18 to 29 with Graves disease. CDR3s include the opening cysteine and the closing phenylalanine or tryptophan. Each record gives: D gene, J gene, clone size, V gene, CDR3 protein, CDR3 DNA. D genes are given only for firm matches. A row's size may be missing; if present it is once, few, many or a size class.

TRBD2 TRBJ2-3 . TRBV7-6 CASSPGLAGEDTQYF TGTGCCAGCAGCCCCGGACTAGCGGGAGAAGATACGCAGTATTTT
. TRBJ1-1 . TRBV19 CASSAPGQPNTEAFF TGTGCCAGTAGTGCCCCCGGCCAGCCGAACACTGAAGCTTTCTTT
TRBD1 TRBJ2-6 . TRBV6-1 CASTLTGGLTGANVLTF TGTGCCAGCACCCTGACAGGGGGCCTTACTGGGGCCAACGTCCTGACTTTC
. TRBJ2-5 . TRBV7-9 CASSLTAEYGETQYF TGTGCCAGCAGCTTGACCGCCGAATACGGCGAGACCCAGTACTTC
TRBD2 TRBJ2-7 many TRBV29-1 CSATTSGRYEQYF TGCAGCGCCACGACTAGCGGACGATACGAGCAGTACTTC
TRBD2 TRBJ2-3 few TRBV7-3 CASSVASRGGWAQYF TGTGCCAGCAGCGTAGCCTCGCGGGGGGGCTGGGCGCAGTATTTT
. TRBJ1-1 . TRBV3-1 CASSPRTFRTEAFF TGTGCCAGCAGCCCCAGGACATTCAGAACTGAAGCTTTCTTT
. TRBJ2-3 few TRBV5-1 CASSLVPGTDDTQYF TGCGCCAGCAGCTTGGTACCCGGGACTGATGATACGCAGTATTTT
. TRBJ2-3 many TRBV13 CASSEPGSTDTQYF TGTGCCAGCAGTGAACCGGGGAGCACAGATACGCAGTATTTT
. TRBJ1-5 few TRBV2 CASSVRDTSQPQHF TGTGCCAGCAGTGTACGGGACACTAGTCAGCCCCAGCATTTT
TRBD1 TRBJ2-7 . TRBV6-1 CASRPNPGQGTYEQYF TGTGCCAGCAGGCCCAATCCGGGACAGGGGACCTACGAGCAGTACTTC
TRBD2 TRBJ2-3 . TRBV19 CASSKPGLAGGSEKDTQYF TGTGCCAGTAGTAAACCGGGACTAGCGGGAGGATCTGAAAAAGATACGCAGTATTTT
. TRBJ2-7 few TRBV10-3 CAINDQSGNEQYF TGTGCCATCAATGATCAGTCAGGGAACGAGCAGTACTTC
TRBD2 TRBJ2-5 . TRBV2 CASSALAVQETQYF TGTGCCAGCAGTGCCCTAGCGGTCCAAGAGACCCAGTACTTC
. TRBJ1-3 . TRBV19 CASRPQASGNTIYF TGTGCCAGTAGACCCCAAGCCTCTGGAAACACCATATATTTT
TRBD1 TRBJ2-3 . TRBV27 CASIGRGQGPDTQYF TGTGCCAGCATCGGTAGGGGACAGGGGCCAGATACGCAGTATTTT
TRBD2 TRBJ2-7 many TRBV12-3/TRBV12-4 CASSFWREPYEQYF TGTGCCAGCAGTTTTTGGCGGGAGCCCTACGAGCAGTACTTC
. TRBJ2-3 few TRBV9 CASSVVTPDTQYF TGTGCCAGCAGCGTAGTTACCCCAGATACGCAGTATTTT
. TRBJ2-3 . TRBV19 CASSIDRATQYF TGTGCCAGTAGTATAGATCGCGCTACGCAGTATTTT
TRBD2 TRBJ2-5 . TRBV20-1 CSARAGLAGGGQETQYF TGCAGTGCTAGAGCGGGACTAGCGGGAGGGGGGCAAGAGACCCAGTACTTC
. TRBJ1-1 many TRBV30 CAWSKNTEAFF TGTGCCTGGAGCAAGAACACTGAAGCTTTCTTT
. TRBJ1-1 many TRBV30 CAWSDGGDTEAFF TGTGCCTGGAGTGACGGGGGGGACACTGAAGCTTTCTTT
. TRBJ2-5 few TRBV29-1 CSGGRIRETQYF TGCAGTGGAGGACGGATCCGAGAGACCCAGTACTTC
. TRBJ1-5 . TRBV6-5 CASSYSGESNQPQHF TGTGCCAGCAGTTACTCGGGGGAAAGCAATCAGCCCCAGCATTTT
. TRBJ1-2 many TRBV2 CASSVGRDANGYTF TGTGCCAGCAGTGTCGGCAGGGATGCGAATGGCTACACCTTC
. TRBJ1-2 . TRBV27 CASSLSSGDGRYGYTF TGTGCCAGCAGTTTATCGAGCGGGGACGGTCGCTATGGCTACACCTTC
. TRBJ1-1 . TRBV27 CASSPEVGASRTEAFF TGTGCCAGCAGTCCGGAGGTGGGGGCATCGCGGACTGAAGCTTTCTTT
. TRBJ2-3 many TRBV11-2 CASSSSPTSADTQYF TGTGCCAGCAGCTCGTCTCCTACGAGCGCAGATACGCAGTATTTT
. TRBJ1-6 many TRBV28 CASSSQGYSPLHF TGTGCCAGCAGTTCTCAGGGGTATTCACCCCTCCACTTT
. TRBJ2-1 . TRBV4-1 CASSQLWAGYNEQFF TGCGCCAGCAGCCAGCTCTGGGCGGGCTACAATGAGCAGTTCTTC
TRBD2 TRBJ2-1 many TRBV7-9 CASSPTGMSGTYNEQFF TGTGCCAGCAGCCCCACTGGGATGAGCGGGACGTACAATGAGCAGTTCTTC
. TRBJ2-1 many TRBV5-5 CASSPPPAGTVSNEQFF TGTGCCAGCAGCCCCCCCCCGGCCGGGACGGTTTCCAATGAGCAGTTCTTC
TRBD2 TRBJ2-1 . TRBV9 CASSRDRMRTSGGFSYNEQFF TGTGCCAGCAGCCGAGACAGGATGAGGACTAGCGGGGGTTTCTCCTACAATGAGCAGTTCTTC
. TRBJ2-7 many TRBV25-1 CASSESIGRPSSYEQYF TGTGCCAGCAGTGAATCGATTGGCAGGCCGAGCTCCTACGAGCAGTACTTC
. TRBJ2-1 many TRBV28 CASSPPASSYNEQFF TGTGCCAGCAGTCCCCCTGCGAGCTCCTACAATGAGCAGTTCTTC
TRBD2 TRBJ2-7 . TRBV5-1 CASSPEGAGGLYEQYF TGCGCCAGCAGCCCCGAAGGAGCGGGGGGCCTCTACGAGCAGTACTTC
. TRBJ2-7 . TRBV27 CASTRGGQGIHEQYF TGTGCCAGCACCCGGGGGGGACAGGGTATCCACGAGCAGTACTTC
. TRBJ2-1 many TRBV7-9 CASSLPYNEQFF TGTGCCAGCAGCTTACCATACAATGAGCAGTTCTTC
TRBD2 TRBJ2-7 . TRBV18 CASSPLGTSGAYEQYF TGTGCCAGCTCACCACTAGGGACTAGCGGGGCCTACGAGCAGTACTTC
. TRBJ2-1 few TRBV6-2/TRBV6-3 CASSYSRAVSYNEQFF TGTGCCAGCAGTTACTCGAGGGCTGTCTCCTACAATGAGCAGTTCTTC
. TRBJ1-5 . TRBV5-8 CASSPQTYNQPQHF TGTGCCAGCAGCCCTCAGACGTACAATCAGCCCCAGCATTTT
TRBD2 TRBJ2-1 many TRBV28 CASSTPTSGSDNEQFF TGTGCCAGCAGTACTCCCACTAGCGGGTCGGACAATGAGCAGTTCTTC
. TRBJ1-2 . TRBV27 CASSLSALPQGYTF TGTGCCAGCAGTTTATCGGCCCTCCCGCAAGGCTACACCTTC
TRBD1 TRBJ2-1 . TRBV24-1 CATSGQGEGTNEQFF TGTGCCACCAGTGGACAGGGGGAAGGTACCAATGAGCAGTTCTTC
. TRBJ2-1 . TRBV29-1 CSVEGYNEQFF TGCAGCGTTGAGGGATACAATGAGCAGTTCTTC
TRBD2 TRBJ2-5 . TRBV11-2 CASSLVLAGNQETQYF TGTGCCAGCAGCTTAGTGCTAGCGGGAAACCAAGAGACCCAGTACTTC
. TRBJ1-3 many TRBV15 CATSRARNTIYF TGTGCCACCAGCAGGGCCAGAAACACCATATATTTT
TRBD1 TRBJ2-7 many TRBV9 CASSDPGTGEEQYF TGTGCCAGCAGTGACCCCGGGACAGGGGAAGAGCAGTACTTC
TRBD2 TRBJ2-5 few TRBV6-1 CATRGLAEETQYF TGTGCCACCCGGGGACTAGCGGAAGAGACCCAGTACTTC
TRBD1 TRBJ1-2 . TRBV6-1 CASSPLGQALYGYTF TGTGCCAGCAGTCCCCTCGGACAGGCCCTCTATGGCTACACCTTC
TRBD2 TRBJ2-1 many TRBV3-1 CASSLPHGRAGEQFF TGTGCCAGCAGCTTACCTCACGGGAGGGCGGGGGAGCAGTTCTTC
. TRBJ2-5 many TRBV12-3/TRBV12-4 CASSSTGTKETQYF TGTGCCAGCAGTTCCACCGGGACAAAAGAGACCCAGTACTTC